This TCR beta chain was documented in a study of Graves' ophthalmopathy and Graves' hyperthyroidism. Broader study findings: Stable hyperthyroidism and ophthalmopathy were told apart by a 13-signature model, which achieved roughly 89% sensitivity and roughly 76% specificity.

The CDR3 spans 15 residues. The ends were cut back, 4 bases at V and 1 base at J, with 11 bases in the middle. Looked up from germline, CDR1 is MGHRA and CDR2 is YSYEKL. A remark on this clonotype: The antigen is unknown.

Amplifying from RNA transcripts, the study obtained TCR beta CDR3 regions. Scientists carried out first-round RT-PCR using HTBI primers and then a second-round multiplex PCR. Using its own MiXCR run on the multiplex PCR reads, TCRdb lists one record per CDR3 protein. In the table there are 620,000 or so distinct CDR3 sequences, about a fifth of which are singletons. This clonotype originated in a young woman with stable Graves' hyperthyroidism. Some clones in this sample may be carry-over from other donors' samples. The sample taken for sequencing was peripheral blood. This chain links TRBV4-1 with TRBJ1-5; TRBD1 is a possible D gene (6 bases). The chain's CDR3 is CASSRSTGSNQPQHF. In DNA, the CDR3 is TGCGCCAGCAGCCGATCTACAGGGAGCAATCAGCCCCAGCATTTT.